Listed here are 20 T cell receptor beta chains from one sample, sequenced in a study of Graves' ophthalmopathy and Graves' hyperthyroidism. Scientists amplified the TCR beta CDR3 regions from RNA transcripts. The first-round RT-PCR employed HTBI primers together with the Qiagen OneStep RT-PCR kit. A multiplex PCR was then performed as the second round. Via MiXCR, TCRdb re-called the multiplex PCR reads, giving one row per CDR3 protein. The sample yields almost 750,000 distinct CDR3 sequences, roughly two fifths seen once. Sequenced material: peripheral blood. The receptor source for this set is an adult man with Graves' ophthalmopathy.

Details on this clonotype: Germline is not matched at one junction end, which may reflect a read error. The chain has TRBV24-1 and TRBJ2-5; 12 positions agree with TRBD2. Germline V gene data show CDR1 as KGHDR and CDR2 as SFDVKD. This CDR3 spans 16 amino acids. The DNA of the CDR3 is TGTGCCAGCAGTCGCCCGCTAGCGGGGGGGCAGGAGACCCAGTACTTC. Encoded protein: CASSRPLAGGQETQYF.

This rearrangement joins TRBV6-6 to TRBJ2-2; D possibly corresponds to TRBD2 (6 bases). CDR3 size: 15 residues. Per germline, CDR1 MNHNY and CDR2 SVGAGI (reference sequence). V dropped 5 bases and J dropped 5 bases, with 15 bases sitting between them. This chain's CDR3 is CASSDRLERTGELFF. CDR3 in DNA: TGTGCCAGCAGTGACCGACTAGAAAGGACCGGGGAGCTGTTTTTT.

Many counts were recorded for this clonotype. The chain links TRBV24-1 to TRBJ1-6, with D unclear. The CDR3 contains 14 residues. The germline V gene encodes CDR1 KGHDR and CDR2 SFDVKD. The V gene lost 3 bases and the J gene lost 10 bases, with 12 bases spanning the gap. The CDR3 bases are TGTGCCACCAGTGATGGACGGGTAGGATCACCCCTCCACTTT. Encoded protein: CATSDGRVGSPLHF.

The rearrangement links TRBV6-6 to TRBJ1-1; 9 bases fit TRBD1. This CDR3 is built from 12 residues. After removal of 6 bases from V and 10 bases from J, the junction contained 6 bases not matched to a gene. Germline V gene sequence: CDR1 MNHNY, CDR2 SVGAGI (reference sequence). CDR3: CASSADRGSAFF. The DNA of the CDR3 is TGTGCCAGCAGCGCCGACAGGGGGTCAGCTTTCTTT.

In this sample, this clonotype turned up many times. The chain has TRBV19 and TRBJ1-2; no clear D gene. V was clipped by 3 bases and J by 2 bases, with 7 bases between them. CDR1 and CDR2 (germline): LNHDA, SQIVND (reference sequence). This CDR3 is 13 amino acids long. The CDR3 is CASSIASNYGYTF. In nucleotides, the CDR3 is TGTGCCAGTAGTATCGCCAGCAACTATGGCTACACCTTC.

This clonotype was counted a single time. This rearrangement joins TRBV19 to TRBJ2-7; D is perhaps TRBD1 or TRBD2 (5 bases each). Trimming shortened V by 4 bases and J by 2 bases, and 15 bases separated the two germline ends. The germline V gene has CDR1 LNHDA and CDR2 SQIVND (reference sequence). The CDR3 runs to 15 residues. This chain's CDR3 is CASSTSGTPTYEQYF. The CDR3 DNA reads TGTGCCAGTAGTACCTCCGGGACCCCTACCTACGAGCAGTACTTC. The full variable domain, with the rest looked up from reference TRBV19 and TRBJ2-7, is DGGITQSPKYLFRKEGQNVTLSCEQNLNHDAMYWYRQDPGQGLRLIYYSQIVNDFQKGDIAEGYSVSREKKESFPLTVTSAQKNPTAFYLCASSTSGTPTYEQYFGPGTRLTVT.

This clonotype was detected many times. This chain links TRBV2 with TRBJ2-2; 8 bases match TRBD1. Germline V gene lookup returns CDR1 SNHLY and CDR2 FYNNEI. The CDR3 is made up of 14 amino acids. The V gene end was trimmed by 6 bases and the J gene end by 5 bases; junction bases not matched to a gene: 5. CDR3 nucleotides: TGTGCCAGCAGCGAGACAGGGGAGACCGGGGAGCTGTTTTTT. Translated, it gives CASSETGETGELFF.

The CDR3 bases are TGTGCCAGCAGCCCGTCCGGGAGCGAGCAGTACTTC. It translates to CASSPSGSEQYF. This chain links TRBV2 with TRBJ2-7; weak D call: TRBD2 (6 bases). Trimming cost V 6 bases and J 6 bases, with 12 bases left between them. Germline CDR1 and CDR2: SNHLY and FYNNEI. CDR3 length: 12 residues.

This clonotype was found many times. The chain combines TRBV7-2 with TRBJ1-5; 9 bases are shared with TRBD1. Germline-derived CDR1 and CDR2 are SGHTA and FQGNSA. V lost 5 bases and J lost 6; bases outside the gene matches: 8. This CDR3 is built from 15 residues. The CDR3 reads CASSTSGTGPQPQHF. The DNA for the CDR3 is TGTGCCAGCAGCACATCCGGGACAGGGCCTCAGCCCCAGCATTTT.

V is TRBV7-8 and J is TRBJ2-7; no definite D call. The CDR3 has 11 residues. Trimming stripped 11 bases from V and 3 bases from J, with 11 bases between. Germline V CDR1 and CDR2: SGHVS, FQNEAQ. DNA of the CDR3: TGTGCCTGGACCGCAGGCTACGAGCAGTACTTC. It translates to CAWTAGYEQYF. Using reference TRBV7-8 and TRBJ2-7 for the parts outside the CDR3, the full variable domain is GAGVSQSPRYKVAKRGQDVALRCDPISGHVSLFWYQQALGQGPEFLTYFQNEAQLDKSGLPSDRFFAERPEGSVSTLKIQRTQQEDSAVYLCAWTAGYEQYFGPGTRLTVT.

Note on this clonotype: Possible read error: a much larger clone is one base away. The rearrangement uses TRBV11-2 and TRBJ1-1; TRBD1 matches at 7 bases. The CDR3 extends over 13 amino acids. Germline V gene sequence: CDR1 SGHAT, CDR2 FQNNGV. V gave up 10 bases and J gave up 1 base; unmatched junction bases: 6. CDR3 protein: CATTAGGNTEAFF. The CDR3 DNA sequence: TGTGCCACCACAGCAGGGGGGAACACTGAAGCTTTCTTT.

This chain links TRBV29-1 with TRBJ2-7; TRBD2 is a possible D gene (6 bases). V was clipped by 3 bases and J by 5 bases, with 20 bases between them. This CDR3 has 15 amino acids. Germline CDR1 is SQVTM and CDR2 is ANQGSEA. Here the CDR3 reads CSVDGGAQGSHEQYF. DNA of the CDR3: TGCAGCGTTGACGGAGGGGCCCAGGGTAGTCACGAGCAGTACTTC.

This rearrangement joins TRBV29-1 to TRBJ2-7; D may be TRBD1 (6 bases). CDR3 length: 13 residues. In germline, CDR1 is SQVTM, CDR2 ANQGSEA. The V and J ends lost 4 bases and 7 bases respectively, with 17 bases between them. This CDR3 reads CSVVQGLASEQYF. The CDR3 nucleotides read TGCAGCGTTGTCCAGGGGTTGGCGAGTGAGCAGTACTTC.

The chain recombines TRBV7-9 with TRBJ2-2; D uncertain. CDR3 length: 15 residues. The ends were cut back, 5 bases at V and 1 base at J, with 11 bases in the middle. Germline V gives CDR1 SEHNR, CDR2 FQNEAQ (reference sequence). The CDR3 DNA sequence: TGTGCCAGCAGCCCGTCGCCCCGGAACACCGGGGAGCTGTTTTTT. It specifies CASSPSPRNTGELFF.

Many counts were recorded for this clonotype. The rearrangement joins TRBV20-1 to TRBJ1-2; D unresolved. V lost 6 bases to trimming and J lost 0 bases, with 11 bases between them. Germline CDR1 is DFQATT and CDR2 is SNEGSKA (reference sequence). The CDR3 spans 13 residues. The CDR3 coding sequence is TGCAGTGCGCCGAACGGAGCTAACTATGGCTACACCTTC. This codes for CSAPNGANYGYTF.

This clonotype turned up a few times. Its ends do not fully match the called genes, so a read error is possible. DNA of the CDR3: TGCGCCAGCAGCCACCCAGGGTTCGGAACTGAAGCTTTCTTT. Protein: CASSHPGFGTEAFF. The V call is TRBV2, the J call TRBJ1-1, with a possible D match to TRBD1 (5 bases). The CDR3 is 14 amino acids. In germline, CDR1 is SNHLY, CDR2 FYNNEI.

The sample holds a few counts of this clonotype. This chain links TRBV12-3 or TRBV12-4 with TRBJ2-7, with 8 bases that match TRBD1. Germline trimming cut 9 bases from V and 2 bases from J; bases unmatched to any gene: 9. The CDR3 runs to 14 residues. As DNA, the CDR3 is TGTGCCAGTGAAACCGGGACAGGAGCCTACGAGCAGTACTTC. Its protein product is CASETGTGAYEQYF.

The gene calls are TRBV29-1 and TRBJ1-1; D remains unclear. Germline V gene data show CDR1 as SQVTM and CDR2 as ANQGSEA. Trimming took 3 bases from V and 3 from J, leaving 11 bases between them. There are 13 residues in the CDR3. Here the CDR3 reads CSVDSRGHTEAFF. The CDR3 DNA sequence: TGCAGCGTTGATTCACGGGGTCACACTGAAGCTTTCTTT.

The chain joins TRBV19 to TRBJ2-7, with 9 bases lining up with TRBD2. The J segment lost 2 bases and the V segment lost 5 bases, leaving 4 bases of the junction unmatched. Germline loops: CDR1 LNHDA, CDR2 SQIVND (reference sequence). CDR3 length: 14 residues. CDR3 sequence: CASSALAGTYEQYF. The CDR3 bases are TGTGCCAGTAGTGCTCTAGCGGGAACCTACGAGCAGTACTTC.

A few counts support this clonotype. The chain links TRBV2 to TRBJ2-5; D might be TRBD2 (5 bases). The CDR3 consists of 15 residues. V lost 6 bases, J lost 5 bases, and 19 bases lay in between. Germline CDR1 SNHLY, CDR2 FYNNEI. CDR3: CASRRSPPGEETQYF. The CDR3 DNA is TGTGCCAGCAGACGTTCCCCGCCCGGGGAGGAGACCCAGTACTTC.